What follows describes a single T cell receptor (beta chain). Its antigen is unknown. Healthy individuals of Caucasian origin from Russia, aged roughly 6 to 100, served as donors. This sample is drawn from a study of blood T cells in healthy people across ages. Points from the study as a whole: Diversity of TCR beta per million T cells declined in a roughly linear way with age. When one million T cells were used, diversity estimates were thought to be underestimates. Whereas aged donors had fewer naive CD4+ cells, long-lived donors had more of them and higher diversity.

Primed by a sample-barcoded 5' primer and a J-beta primer mix, a second PCR proceeded for roughly 7 to 11 cycles. TCRdb fed the 5' RACE reads into MiXCR, producing one record per CDR3 protein. The sample consists of 700,000 to 850,000 distinct CDR3 sequences, about 34% of them appearing once. The V gene's germline CDR1 is SGHTA and CDR2 FQGNSA. With V trimmed by 2 bases and J by 5 bases, 5 bases remained unmatched. CDR3 length: 15 amino acids. The rearrangement joins TRBV7-2 to TRBJ1-4, with 7 bases that match TRBD1. Sequenced material: blood. The receptor's source is a man aged 18 to 30 in good health. Written as DNA, the CDR3 is TGTGCCAGCAGCTTACTCGTCAGGGGGAATGAAAAACTGTTTTTT. It yields the protein CASSLLVRGNEKLFF. Full variable domain (outside the CDR3, taken from reference TRBV7-2 and TRBJ1-4): GAGVSQSPSNKVTEKGKDVELRCDPISGHTALYWYRQSLGQGLEFLIYFQGNSAPDKSGLPSDRFSAERTGGSVSTLTIQRTQQEDSAVYLCASSLLVRGNEKLFFGSGTQLSVL.